These 3 T cell receptor beta chains were sequenced from one sample in a study of blood T cell repertoires in COVID-19. TCRdb's copy holds only in-frame clones and misses some; the assay was immunoSEQ multiplex PCR. The data show 150,000 to 200,000 clones, with around four fifths seen just once and roughly 20% held by the top ten. The sample consisted of peripheral blood. The receptors were gathered from a woman older than 75 with acute or convalescent COVID-19.

The chain employs TRBV2 and TRBJ1-1; TRBD1 might be the D (5 bases). CDR1 is SNHLY and CDR2 is FYNNEI in the germline V gene. V lost 6 bases, J lost 2 bases, and 10 bases lay in between. This CDR3 spans 13 amino acids. The CDR3 nucleotides are TGTGCCAGCAGCGCGGGGGTTAACACTGAAGCTTTCTTT. Translation gives CASSAGVNTEAFF.

The chain joins TRBV6-6 to TRBJ2-1, with TRBD2 as a possible D gene (6 bases). There are 15 residues in the CDR3. In germline, CDR1 is MNHNY, CDR2 SVGAGI (reference sequence). Trimming stripped 8 bases from V and 1 base from J, with 15 bases between. CDR3 loop: CASGPTSLSYNEQFF. In nucleotides, the CDR3 is TGTGCCAGCGGCCCTACTAGCCTATCCTACAATGAGCAGTTCTTC.

This chain links TRBV12-5 with TRBJ1-2; tentatively, D is TRBD1 (6 bases). The CDR3 sequence is 13 residues long. Germline CDR1 LGHNT, CDR2 FRNRAP. The V and J ends lost 6 bases and 7 bases respectively, with 15 bases between them. CDR3 sequence: CASGDGLGAGYTF. The DNA for the CDR3 is TGTGCTAGTGGGGACGGTTTGGGGGCTGGCTACACCTTC.